A single sample is the source of the 20 T cell receptor beta chains below, sequenced in a study of Ad26.COV2.S vaccination and SARS-CoV-2 variants. Measured with immunoSEQ multiplex PCR; TCRdb has only the in-frame clones, and not every one. The sample records 200,000 to 250,000 clones, 70% to 90% being singletons. The treatment denotes: about 20 received Ad26.COV2.S at low or high dose, single or two shots; about 5 received placebo; per-sample allocation not given. Specimen acquisition occurred on day 63 following the initial vaccine or placebo injection. Source: peripheral blood, taken in a trial of Ad26.COV2.S vaccine versus placebo. The receptors were gathered from a person between 18 and 60 years old who received the Ad26.COV2.S COVID-19 vaccine or a placebo.

The rearrangement uses TRBV6-5 and TRBJ2-7; D may be TRBD1 (6 bases). Germline V CDR1 and CDR2: MNHEY, SVGAGI. V was pared by 7 bases and J by 1 base, with 17 bases between. This CDR3 has 15 amino acids. As DNA, the CDR3 is TGTGCCAGCACCGGAGAGACAGGATGGTCCTACGAGCAGTACTTC. It is translated as CASTGETGWSYEQYF.

The chain recombines TRBV9 with TRBJ2-7; D ambiguous. The germline CDR1 and CDR2 sequences are SGDLS and YYNGEE. V shed 1 base and J shed 0 bases, with 11 bases lying between them. The CDR3 consists of 15 residues. The CDR3 loop reads CASSVYAGFSYEQYF. The CDR3 DNA follows: TGTGCCAGCAGCGTATACGCAGGTTTCTCCTACGAGCAGTACTTC.

The rearrangement joins TRBV4-1 to TRBJ1-2; TRBD1 is a possible D gene (5 bases). V lost 2 bases to trimming and J lost 5 bases, with 21 bases between them. Per the germline V gene, CDR1 is MGHRA and CDR2 is YSYEKL. The CDR3 extends over 17 amino acids. CDR3 sequence (DNA): TGCGCCAGCAGCCAAACCAGGGTTGTTACTGGGATGTATGGCTACACCTTC. Translated: CASSQTRVVTGMYGYTF.

This clone has a single count. The J gene is TRBJ2-2, the V gene TRBV29-1, with 7 bases fitting TRBD1. The CDR3 consists of 12 residues. The germline V gene encodes CDR1 SQVTM and CDR2 ANQGSEA. V lost 4 bases to trimming and J lost 5 bases; unmatched junction nucleotides: 1. CDR3 coding DNA: TGCAGCGTTGGACAGGGTACCGGGGAGCTGTTTTTT. Translation: CSVGQGTGELFF.

The gene calls are TRBV13 and TRBJ1-6; the D is unclear. V lost 0 bases and J lost 5, with 8 bases in between. Germline CDR1 and CDR2: PRHDT and FYEKMQ (reference sequence). The CDR3 totals 15 residues. The CDR3 loop reads CASSLGPRDNSPLHF. DNA of the CDR3: TGTGCCAGCAGCTTAGGTCCTCGAGATAATTCACCCCTCCACTTT.

The V call is TRBV28, the J call TRBJ2-3; the D gene could be TRBD1 or TRBD2 (6 bases each). This CDR3 region has 15 residues. Germline CDR1 reads MDHEN; CDR2 reads SYDVKM. The ends were cut back, 7 bases at V and 2 bases at J, with 16 bases in the middle. CDR3 nucleotides: TGTGCCAGCACCTACAGGGCGGGGCTCACAGATACGCAGTATTTT. As protein: CASTYRAGLTDTQYF.

This sequence joins TRBV6-2 or TRBV6-3 and TRBJ1-2, with 10 bases lining up with TRBD1. J was trimmed by 4 bases and V by 4 bases; bases with no gene match: 9. Germline V gene lookup returns CDR1 MNHEY and CDR2 SVGEGT. The CDR3 sequence is 16 residues long. CDR3 protein: CASSFRQGASFYGYTF. CDR3 sequence (DNA): TGTGCCAGCAGTTTCCGACAGGGGGCCTCCTTCTATGGCTACACCTTC.

Only a few counts were recorded for this clone. This CDR3 is also generated by other DNA sequences in the sample. V gene TRBV28 combines with J gene TRBJ2-5; the D is unclear. CDR3 length: 12 amino acids. V lost 7 bases to trimming and J lost 2 bases, with 8 bases between them. Germline values: CDR1 MDHEN, CDR2 SYDVKM. CDR3 amino acids: CASNVGQETQYF. The CDR3 nucleotides read TGTGCCAGCAACGTCGGTCAAGAGACCCAGTACTTC.

DNA of the CDR3: TGTGCCAGCAGTTACGGGACAGGACCTGAGCAGTTCTTC. It codes for CASSYGTGPEQFF. The chain recombines TRBV6-2 or TRBV6-3 with TRBJ2-1, with 8 bases that match TRBD1. This CDR3 has 13 residues. CDR1 is MNHEY and CDR2 is SVGEGT in the germline V gene. Trimming at V came to 2 bases and at J to 9 bases, leaving 3 bases not matched to a gene.

This chain connects TRBV7-8 to TRBJ1-5, with 8 bases fitting TRBD1. After removal of 5 bases from V and 1 base from J, the junction contained 13 bases not matched to a gene. Germline CDR1 is SGHVS and CDR2 is FQNEAQ. The CDR3 runs 18 residues. The DNA of the CDR3 is TGTGCCAGCAGCCTAACGCGAGGACAGGGCAAGAGCAATCAGCCCCAGCATTTT. This gives the protein CASSLTRGQGKSNQPQHF.

V is TRBV11-3 and J is TRBJ2-2; 7 positions agree with TRBD1. The CDR3 spans 16 residues. V lost 4 bases to trimming and J lost 6 bases; unmatched junction nucleotides: 11. Germline-derived CDR1 and CDR2 are SGHNT and YENEEA. CDR3 DNA sequence: TGTGCCAGCAGCTCCGGGAAAGGGGGCGGGTCCGGGGAGCTGTTTTTT. Residues: CASSSGKGGGSGELFF.

The chain links TRBV6-2 or TRBV6-3 to TRBJ1-4; 10 bases are a match to TRBD1. The CDR3 contains 14 residues. The trim removed 5 bases at V and 6 bases at J, leaving 3 bases unmatched. From germline, CDR1 is MNHEY and CDR2 SVGEGT. CDR3 coding DNA: TGTGCCAGCAGTCGGGACAGGGGTTATGAAAAACTGTTTTTT. Its translation: CASSRDRGYEKLFF.

This clone was detected only once. The rearrangement uses TRBV18 and TRBJ1-2; no clear D gene. CDR1 KGHSH and CDR2 LQKENI come from the germline V gene. V was cut by 0 bases and J by 7 bases, with 18 bases left in between. CDR3 length equals 16 residues. The CDR3 bases are TGTGCCAGCTCACCACCAATGACATCTACCTCTTTTGGCTACACCTTC. Protein: CASSPPMTSTSFGYTF.

This chain connects TRBV6-2 or TRBV6-3 to TRBJ2-7; the D gene could be TRBD1 or TRBD2 (5 bases each). V shed 5 bases and J shed 6 bases, with 20 bases lying between them. The CDR3 contains 15 residues. Germline V gene data show CDR1 as MNHEY and CDR2 as SVGEGT. The CDR3 DNA sequence: TGTGCCAGCAGTACGGCCGGGACGACATGGGTCGAGCAGTACTTC. Its translation is CASSTAGTTWVEQYF.

The gene calls are TRBV7-2 and TRBJ2-7, with D perhaps given as TRBD1 or TRBD2 (5 bases each). The CDR3 has 14 amino acids. V was trimmed by 1 base and J by 6 bases, leaving 13 bases between them. The germline V gene has CDR1 SGHTA and CDR2 FQGNSA. The CDR3 DNA reads as TGTGCCAGCAGCTTAGGGGGTTGGGGGACCGAGCAGTACTTC. It is translated as CASSLGGWGTEQYF.

J is TRBJ1-1 and V is TRBV6-5; possibly TRBD1 for D (5 bases). CDR1 is MNHEY and CDR2 is SVGAGI in the germline V gene. Deletions cut 9 bases from V and 7 bases from J, with 21 bases between. The CDR3 has 14 amino acids. The chain's CDR3 is CASTTIGRAIEAFF. CDR3 DNA: TGTGCCAGTACGACGATAGGCAGGGCAATTGAAGCTTTCTTT.

This rearrangement joins TRBV11-2 to TRBJ1-1; 10 nucleotides match TRBD1. Germline loops: CDR1 SGHAT, CDR2 FQNNGV. V trimming: 1 base; J trimming: 5 bases; junction bases outside the gene matches: 7. This CDR3 spans 16 amino acids. As DNA, the CDR3 is TGTGCCAGCAGCTTAGGAGACAGGGGGCTGAGTACTGAAGCTTTCTTT. Its translation: CASSLGDRGLSTEAFF.

The chain employs TRBV19 and TRBJ2-7; 9 nucleotides match TRBD2. This CDR3 contains 14 residues. Germline V gives CDR1 LNHDA, CDR2 SQIVND (reference sequence). V gave up 5 bases and J gave up 11 bases; unmatched junction bases: 13. For the CDR3, the DNA is TGTGCCAGTAGTGCAACCGGGACTAGCAGTCAGGAGTACTTC. This gives the protein CASSATGTSSQEYF.

This chain uses TRBV28 with TRBJ2-7; 7 bases map to TRBD2. The CDR3 extends over 14 amino acids. The V gene end was trimmed by 6 bases and the J gene end by 0 bases; junction bases not matched to a gene: 5. Germline V gives CDR1 MDHEN, CDR2 SYDVKM. CDR3 sequence (DNA): TGTGCCAGCAGCCAGAGCGGGACCTCCTACGAGCAGTACTTC. Translating gives CASSQSGTSYEQYF.

The V and J genes are TRBV5-5 and TRBJ1-3, with D possibly being TRBD1 (6 bases). The CDR3 extends over 12 amino acids. Germline CDR1 SGHKS, CDR2 YYEKEE (reference sequence). Trimming shortened V by 4 bases and J by 4 bases, and 6 bases separated the two germline ends. The CDR3 nucleotides are TGTGCCAGCAGCGGGACAGGAAACACCATATATTTT. It codes for CASSGTGNTIYF. The whole variable domain, filled in from reference TRBV5-5 and TRBJ1-3, reads DAGVTQSPTHLIKTRGQQVTLRCSPISGHKSVSWYQQVLGQGPQFIFQYYEKEERGRGNFPDRFSARQFPNYSSELNVNALLLGDSALYLCASSGTGNTIYFGEGSWLTVV.